These 20 T cell receptor beta chains originate from one sample sequenced in a study of blood T cell repertoires in COVID-19. Assay used: immunoSEQ multiplex PCR; TCRdb lists only in-frame clones, some missing. This sample has 70,000 or so clones, with around 70% found just once. The specimen sequenced was peripheral blood. These receptors were taken from a man aged 70-80 years with acute or convalescent COVID-19.

The V and J genes are TRBV28 and TRBJ2-7; 12 bases align to TRBD1. The J segment lost 9 bases and the V segment lost 4 bases, leaving 7 bases of the junction unmatched. Germline CDR1 and CDR2: MDHEN and SYDVKM. The CDR3 runs to 14 residues. For the CDR3, the DNA is TGTGCCAGCAGTTCCGGGACAGGGGGCCTTAGGCAGTACTTC. Protein product: CASSSGTGGLRQYF.

This chain uses TRBV4-1 with TRBJ2-7, with 7 bases fitting TRBD1. The V gene's germline CDR1 is MGHRA and CDR2 YSYEKL. Unmatched junction bases numbered 4, after V lost 1 base and J lost 1 base. CDR3 length: 15 residues. The CDR3 sequence is CASSQATRGSYEQYF. Here the CDR3 DNA reads TGCGCCAGCAGCCAAGCTACCAGGGGGTCCTACGAGCAGTACTTC.

The gene calls are TRBV19 and TRBJ2-7; D unresolved. The V gene's germline CDR1 is LNHDA and CDR2 SQIVND (reference sequence). This CDR3 region has 12 residues. Trimming removed 1 base at V and 7 bases at J, with 8 bases between. The CDR3 nucleotides are TGTGCCAGTAGTATAGGGTCCGGGGAGCAGTACTTC. This sequence encodes CASSIGSGEQYF. The entire variable domain, with the rest obtained from reference TRBV19 and TRBJ2-7, is as follows: DGGITQSPKYLFRKEGQNVTLSCEQNLNHDAMYWYRQDPGQGLRLIYYSQIVNDFQKGDIAEGYSVSREKKESFPLTVTSAQKNPTAFYLCASSIGSGEQYFGPGTRLTVT.

This clone has just a few counts. This chain uses TRBV5-1 with TRBJ2-1; 7 bases are shared with TRBD2. This CDR3 comprises 19 residues. Germline CDR1 is SGHRS and CDR2 is YFSETQ. The J segment lost 6 bases and the V segment lost 3 bases, leaving 21 bases of the junction unmatched. For the CDR3, the DNA is TGCGCCAGCAGCTCCTCGACATCGGGAGCGGGAAGTAACCTCAATGAGCAGTTCTTC. It is translated as CASSSSTSGAGSNLNEQFF.

The count of this clone is one. V gene TRBV24-1 combines with J gene TRBJ2-1; D is possibly TRBD1 (6 bases). V lost 2 bases and J lost 6, with 19 bases in between. The CDR3 runs 17 residues. Germline values: CDR1 KGHDR, CDR2 SFDVKD. The chain's CDR3 is CATSDWQKGGSGNEQFF. As DNA, the CDR3 is TGTGCCACCAGTGATTGGCAGAAAGGGGGTTCGGGCAATGAGCAGTTCTTC.

The rearrangement uses TRBV7-2 and TRBJ1-5; TRBD1 aligns across 7 bases. Germline V CDR1 and CDR2: SGHTA, FQGNSA. This CDR3 contains 16 residues. Losses at the gene ends were 5 bases for V and 3 bases for J; bases not matched to a gene: 10. CDR3 nucleotides: TGTGCCAGCAGCGTTGGACAGGCCCACCTCAATCAGCCCCAGCATTTT. This gives the protein CASSVGQAHLNQPQHF.

CDR3 bases: TGTGCCAGCATTTCGCCCTCGGGACAGGGTAACTATGGCTACACCTTC. Amino acid sequence: CASISPSGQGNYGYTF. The chain is built from TRBV28 and TRBJ1-2; 9 bases map to TRBD1. CDR3 length equals 16 residues. The V and J ends lost 7 bases and 1 base, in that order; junction bases with no gene match: 10. Germline CDR1 reads MDHEN; CDR2 reads SYDVKM.

This clone appeared many times. This chain uses TRBV7-9 with TRBJ1-3; D not certain. Germline CDR1 SEHNR, CDR2 FQNEAQ (reference sequence). Trimming removed 5 bases at V and 0 bases at J, with 8 bases between. This CDR3 spans 14 amino acids. CDR3 DNA sequence: TGTGCCAGCAGCCGAAAGAGCTCTGGAAACACCATATATTTT. Encoded protein: CASSRKSSGNTIYF.

The chain recombines TRBV5-4 with TRBJ1-2; possible D gene TRBD1, 6 bases. The length of the CDR3 is 12 residues. V dropped 4 bases and J dropped 8 bases, with 12 bases sitting between them. The V gene's germline CDR1 is SGHNT and CDR2 YYREEE (reference sequence). CDR3 nucleotides: TGTGCCAGCAGCCAGACAGGAGAGGGCTACACCTTC. It is translated as CASSQTGEGYTF.

CDR3 bases: TGTGCCAGCAGCTTCCAAGCGAGTTCACCCCTCCACTTT. Translation gives CASSFQASSPLHF. This chain connects TRBV7-2 to TRBJ1-6; D call uncertain. The germline V gene encodes CDR1 SGHTA and CDR2 FQGNSA. This CDR3 has 13 amino acids. Deletions cut 3 bases from V and 9 bases from J, with 9 bases between.

The V call is TRBV19, the J call TRBJ1-1, with D maybe TRBD1 (5 bases). The CDR3 runs to 14 residues. Germline lookup yields CDR1 LNHDA and CDR2 SQIVND (reference sequence). V was shortened by 0 bases and J by 3 bases, with 8 bases between the two germline ends. In DNA form, the CDR3 reads TGTGCCAGTAGTATAGACAGGGCCGACACTGAAGCTTTCTTT. It encodes CASSIDRADTEAFF.

This clone was picked up a small number of times. The V and J genes are TRBV6-2 or TRBV6-3 and TRBJ2-5, with 7 bases lining up with TRBD2. The CDR3 length is 18 residues. Germline V gives CDR1 MNHEY, CDR2 SVGEGT. With 6 bases clipped from V and 3 bases from J, the junction kept 19 bases outside the gene matches. CDR3 in amino acids: CASSPQLRGSLGEETQYF. CDR3 sequence (DNA): TGTGCCAGCAGCCCTCAACTGCGCGGGAGTTTGGGAGAAGAGACCCAGTACTTC.

This clone was counted once. The chain links TRBV27 to TRBJ2-7; a weak D match, TRBD2 (5 bases). V lost 4 bases, J lost 0 bases, and 10 bases lay in between. The germline CDR1 and CDR2 sequences are MNHEY and SMNVEV (reference sequence). The CDR3 runs 14 residues. The CDR3 coding sequence is TGTGCCAGCAGTTGGACTCGGAGCTCCTACGAGCAGTACTTC. Translated, it gives CASSWTRSSYEQYF.

This chain joins TRBV28 and TRBJ1-5, with D maybe TRBD1 (6 bases). CDR1 is MDHEN, CDR2 SYDVKM, per germline. Trimming took off 11 bases at V and 4 bases at J, with 12 bases between the two ends. CDR3 length: 12 residues. The CDR3 nucleotides read TGTGCCGGAGTTACAGGGAATCAGCCCCAGCATTTT. Its protein is CAGVTGNQPQHF.

The chain joins TRBV7-2 to TRBJ2-7; 11 bases are shared with TRBD2. Losses at the gene ends were 2 bases for V and 6 bases for J; bases not matched to a gene: 6. In germline, CDR1 is SGHTA, CDR2 FQGNSA. This CDR3 contains 15 residues. The CDR3: CASSLQLAGEVEQYF. The CDR3 nucleotides read TGTGCCAGCAGCTTACAACTAGCGGGAGAGGTCGAGCAGTACTTC.

The chain links TRBV3-1 (or the pseudogene TRBV3-2) to TRBJ2-7; D perhaps matches TRBD1 (7 bases). Germline-derived CDR1 and CDR2 are LGHDT and YNNKEL (reference sequence). CDR3 length: 12 residues. Deletions cut 4 bases from V and 7 bases from J, with 11 bases between. This CDR3 reads CASSPQGGEQYF. CDR3 bases: TGTGCCAGCAGCCCCCAGGGGGGTGAGCAGTACTTC.

The rearrangement uses TRBV11-3 and TRBJ2-1; TRBD1 might be the D (5 bases). With 2 bases removed from V and 5 bases from J, the gap between germline ends came to 13 bases. Germline CDR1 reads SGHNT; CDR2 reads YENEEA. CDR3 length: 15 residues. In nucleotides, the CDR3 is TGTGCCAGCAGCTTACAGGGCAACTTGAACAATGAGCAGTTCTTC. Encoded protein: CASSLQGNLNNEQFF.

The chain employs TRBV28 and TRBJ1-2, with D perhaps TRBD1 (6 bases). Germline-derived CDR1 and CDR2 are MDHEN and SYDVKM. This CDR3 contains 14 residues. V lost 5 bases to trimming and J lost 0 bases, with 10 bases between them. The CDR3 DNA reads TGTGCCAGCAGTACCAGACAGGCTAACTATGGCTACACCTTC. Translating gives CASSTRQANYGYTF.

The V call is TRBV27, the J call TRBJ2-1; 8 bases match TRBD1. The CDR3 spans 15 residues. Germline CDR1 and CDR2: MNHEY and SMNVEV (reference sequence). The V gene end was trimmed by 7 bases and the J gene end by 3 bases; junction bases not matched to a gene: 8. The DNA for the CDR3 is TGTGCCAGCACCTCGAGACAGGGGCTCTACAATGAGCAGTTCTTC. It yields the protein CASTSRQGLYNEQFF.

The chain recombines TRBV11-2 with TRBJ2-7, with 10 bases lining up with TRBD2. The CDR3 consists of 16 residues. Trimming cost V 0 bases and J 5 bases; bases outside gene matches: 7. CDR1 is SGHAT, CDR2 FQNNGV, per germline. CDR3: CASSLDLGLAVHEQYF. The CDR3 DNA is TGTGCCAGCAGCTTAGATCTCGGACTAGCGGTCCACGAGCAGTACTTC.